This T cell receptor beta chain was captured by sequencing in a study of T cell responses to AZD1222 COVID-19 vaccine. Using immunoSEQ multiplex PCR, the repertoire was profiled, and TCRdb retains in-frame clones only, with some absent. The repertoire includes 190,000 or so clones, just over 90% of them detected once, and 3% to 3.5% sits in the top ten. The germline V gene encodes CDR1 MNHNY and CDR2 SVGAGI (reference sequence). The J segment lost 6 bases and the V segment lost 0 bases, leaving 2 bases of the junction unmatched. The length of the CDR3 is 14 residues. The sample holds a few counts of this clone. The antigen remains undetermined. Study-level points and caveats: Clonal diversity was possibly underestimated, and the donors were mostly white British, with more females. Baseline seropositivity characterized only a handful of AZD1222 recipients.

Pooled together were second doses at about 4 or about 12 weeks. The rearrangement uses TRBV6-6 and TRBJ1-5, with 7 bases matching TRBD1. This TCR was recovered from an adult who received the AZD1222 COVID-19 vaccine. Material: peripheral blood, obtained 28 days after the second AZD1222 dose. CDR3 region: CASSYSQGGQPQHF. The CDR3 DNA is TGTGCCAGCAGTTACTCGCAGGGGGGTCAGCCCCAGCATTTT.